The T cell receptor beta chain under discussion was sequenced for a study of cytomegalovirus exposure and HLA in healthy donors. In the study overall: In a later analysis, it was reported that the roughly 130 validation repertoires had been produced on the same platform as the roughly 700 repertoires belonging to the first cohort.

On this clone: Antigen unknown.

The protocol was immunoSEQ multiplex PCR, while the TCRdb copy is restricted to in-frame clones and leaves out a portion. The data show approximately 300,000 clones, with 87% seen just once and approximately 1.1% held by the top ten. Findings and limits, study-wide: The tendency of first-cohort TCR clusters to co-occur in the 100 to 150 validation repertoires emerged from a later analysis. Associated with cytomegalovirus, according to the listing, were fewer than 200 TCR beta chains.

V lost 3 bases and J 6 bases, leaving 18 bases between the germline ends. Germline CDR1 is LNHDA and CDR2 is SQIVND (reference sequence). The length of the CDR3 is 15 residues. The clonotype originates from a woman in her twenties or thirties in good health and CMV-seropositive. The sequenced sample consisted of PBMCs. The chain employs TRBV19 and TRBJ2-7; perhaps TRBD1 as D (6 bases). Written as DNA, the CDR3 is TGTGCCAGTAGTATGTGGGGACACGTCGGTCTCGAGCAGTACTTC. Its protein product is CASSMWGHVGLEQYF.